The next 24 T cell receptor beta chains were all read from a single sample in a study of blood T cell repertoires in COVID-19. TCRdb keeps only in-frame clones here, not all; method: immunoSEQ multiplex PCR. The sample yields 130,000 to 150,000 clones, under 85% seen once. Sequenced: peripheral blood. These receptors came from a woman of 80 years or more in a cohort sampled during active or convalescent COVID-19.

J is TRBJ1-1 and V is TRBV7-2; D unresolved. Trimming stripped 3 bases from V and 5 bases from J, with 13 bases between. Germline CDR1 and CDR2: SGHTA and FQGNSA. The CDR3 covers 14 residues. CDR3 coding DNA: TGTGCCAGCAGCTTTGGGTCCAGGCGAACTGAAGCTTTCTTT. Translation gives CASSFGSRRTEAFF.

This chain uses TRBV5-4 with TRBJ2-5, with 15 bases identical to TRBD2. Germline trimming cut 4 bases from V and 7 bases from J; bases unmatched to any gene: 17. The CDR3 has 19 amino acids. The germline CDR1 and CDR2 sequences are SGHNT and YYREEE (reference sequence). The CDR3 DNA reads as TGTGCCAGCAGCGTCTCCGGGACTAGCGGGGGGCCGAGCCTGAGGACCCAGTACTTC. This encodes CASSVSGTSGGPSLRTQYF.

V gene TRBV29-1 combines with J gene TRBJ1-1, with 11 bases that match TRBD1. From germline, CDR1 is SQVTM and CDR2 ANQGSEA. The CDR3 spans 17 residues. The trim removed 6 bases at V and 2 bases at J, leaving 14 bases unmatched. CDR3 region: CSVHPRGGQGANTEAFF. DNA for the CDR3: TGCAGCGTACACCCCAGGGGCGGACAGGGGGCCAACACTGAAGCTTTCTTT.

CDR3 nucleotides: TGTGCCAGCAGTGAATTCGGTAATGAAAAACTGTTTTTT. Protein product: CASSEFGNEKLFF. The V gene is TRBV6-1, the J gene TRBJ1-4; D remains ambiguous. Germline assignment: CDR1 MNHNS and CDR2 SASEGT. Between the trimmed V and J ends, which lost 2 bases and 4 bases, there was a span of 5 bases. The CDR3 consists of 13 residues.

This clone was found a few times. This rearrangement joins TRBV20-1 to TRBJ2-7; no clear D gene. CDR1 is DFQATT and CDR2 is SNEGSKA in the germline V gene (reference sequence). This CDR3 is built from 11 residues. Trimming removed 5 bases from V and 6 bases from J, with 11 bases in between. The CDR3 protein is CSAERDTEQYF. The CDR3 coding sequence is TGCAGTGCTGAACGCGACACCGAGCAGTACTTC.

The sample holds a few counts of this clone. CDR3 loop: CATSDFGQGNEQFF. The CDR3 DNA reads as TGTGCCACCAGTGATTTTGGACAGGGGAATGAGCAGTTCTTC. The chain couples TRBV24-1 to TRBJ2-1; 9 positions match TRBD1. The J segment lost 7 bases and the V segment lost 1 base, leaving 1 base of the junction unmatched. The CDR3 is made up of 14 amino acids. The germline V gene encodes CDR1 KGHDR and CDR2 SFDVKD.

This sequence joins TRBV18 and TRBJ2-5; possible D gene TRBD1, 6 bases. The CDR3 length is 15 residues. V was clipped by 8 bases and J by 1 base, with 17 bases between them. Germline CDR1 reads KGHSH; CDR2 reads LQKENI. The CDR3 DNA reads TGTGCCAGCCACCGGGACAACAGACTCCAAGAGACCCAGTACTTC. This gives the protein CASHRDNRLQETQYF.

The CDR3 is CASSLRAGGETQYF. CDR3 nucleotide sequence: TGCGCCAGCAGCTTGAGGGCGGGGGGAGAGACCCAGTACTTC. This chain joins TRBV5-1 and TRBJ2-5; 8 nucleotides line up with TRBD2. The V gene end was trimmed by 1 base and the J gene end by 4 bases; junction bases not matched to a gene: 3. Germline CDR1 SGHRS, CDR2 YFSETQ. The CDR3 totals 14 residues.

The chain carries TRBV6-6 and TRBJ2-3; 11 bases agree with TRBD2. V was clipped by 6 bases and J by 1 base; unmatched bases: 6. Germline lookup yields CDR1 MNHNY and CDR2 SVGAGI (reference sequence). The CDR3 loop spans 16 amino acids. The DNA of the CDR3 is TGTGCCAGCAGGCACCTAGCGGGGGGCGGCACAGATACGCAGTATTTT. Its protein is CASRHLAGGGTDTQYF.

In its sample, this clone was seen once. This rearrangement joins TRBV6-1 to TRBJ1-5; D call uncertain. The ends were cut back, 3 bases at V and 1 base at J, with 13 bases in the middle. The CDR3 has 16 residues. Germline loops: CDR1 MNHNS, CDR2 SASEGT. The CDR3 spells CASSERSGVSNQPQHF. The CDR3 region has the DNA TGTGCCAGCAGTGAGCGTTCGGGAGTGAGCAATCAGCCCCAGCATTTT.

CDR3 nucleotide sequence: TGTGCCAGCAGCTTGGGCCCTTACCAGCGGGGGGCCAATGAGCAGTTCTTC. As protein: CASSLGPYQRGANEQFF. The V and J genes are TRBV5-6 and TRBJ2-1, with 9 bases that match TRBD2. Per the germline V gene, CDR1 is SGHDT and CDR2 is YYEEEE. J was trimmed by 6 bases and V by 0 bases; bases with no gene match: 10. The CDR3 consists of 17 residues.

V gene TRBV18 combines with J gene TRBJ1-1; 9 bases fit TRBD1. CDR1 is KGHSH and CDR2 is LQKENI in the germline V gene. V was pared by 3 bases and J by 5 bases, with 7 bases of the junction left unmatched. CDR3 size: 15 residues. As DNA, the CDR3 is TGTGCCAGCTCACCGGCCACAGGGGGCAGGACTGAAGCTTTCTTT. It yields the protein CASSPATGGRTEAFF.

The rearrangement links TRBV6-2 or TRBV6-3 to TRBJ2-3, with TRBD2 identical over 10 bases. CDR1 is MNHEY and CDR2 is SVGEGT in the germline V gene. V gave up 5 bases and J gave up 5 bases; unmatched junction bases: 7. The CDR3 has 15 residues. CDR3: CASSPASGGGDTQYF. Written as DNA, the CDR3 is TGTGCCAGCAGTCCGGCTAGCGGGGGAGGAGATACGCAGTATTTT.

The rearrangement joins TRBV7-9 to TRBJ1-1, with D possibly matching TRBD1 (5 bases). This CDR3 comprises 14 residues. V was pared by 2 bases and J by 5 bases, with 12 bases between. CDR1 and CDR2 from the germline V gene are SEHNR and FQNEAQ (reference sequence). For the CDR3, the DNA is TGTGCCAGCAGCTTAATTGACAGAAGAACTGAAGCTTTCTTT. This codes for CASSLIDRRTEAFF. Complete variable domain (other parts from reference TRBV7-9 and TRBJ1-1): DTGVSQNPRHKITKRGQNVTFRCDPISEHNRLYWYRQTLGQGPEFLTYFQNEAQLEKSRLLSDRFSAERPKGSFSTLEIQRTEQGDSAMYLCASSLIDRRTEAFFGQGTRLTVV.

The chain joins TRBV27 to TRBJ1-2; D unresolved. In germline, CDR1 is MNHEY, CDR2 SMNVEV (reference sequence). This CDR3 region has 13 residues. Trimming removed 2 bases from V and 4 bases from J, with 8 bases in between. CDR3 coding DNA: TGTGCCAGCAGTTTAGTTTCGGGCTATGGCTACACCTTC. Translating gives CASSLVSGYGYTF.

The chain couples TRBV7-3 to TRBJ1-6; TRBD1 matches 7 bases. The CDR3 totals 15 residues. Germline CDR1 SGHTA, CDR2 FQGTGA. With 5 bases clipped from V and 4 bases from J, the junction kept 5 bases outside the gene matches. CDR3 nucleotides: TGTGCCAGCAGCGTCGCAGGGGGGTATAATTCACCCCTCCACTTT. Amino acids: CASSVAGGYNSPLHF.

V gene TRBV4-1 combines with J gene TRBJ1-1, with 7 nucleotides matching TRBD1. CDR3 size: 15 residues. Looked up from germline, CDR1 is MGHRA and CDR2 is YSYEKL. V lost 1 base and J lost 6; bases outside the gene matches: 8. CDR3 in amino acids: CASSQANRGVAEAFF. CDR3 nucleotide sequence: TGCGCCAGCAGCCAAGCAAACAGGGGAGTCGCTGAAGCTTTCTTT.

V usage is TRBV19 and J usage is TRBJ1-6, with 9 bases fitting TRBD1. CDR1 and CDR2 from the germline V gene are LNHDA and SQIVND (reference sequence). This CDR3 is built from 15 residues. V was clipped by 4 bases and J by 7 bases; unmatched bases: 5. The CDR3 here is CASSTAGQGNSPLHF. In DNA, the CDR3 is TGTGCCAGTAGTACCGCGGGACAGGGAAATTCACCCCTCCACTTT. Supplemented by reference TRBV19 and TRBJ1-6, the full variable domain reads DGGITQSPKYLFRKEGQNVTLSCEQNLNHDAMYWYRQDPGQGLRLIYYSQIVNDFQKGDIAEGYSVSREKKESFPLTVTSAQKNPTAFYLCASSTAGQGNSPLHFGNGTRLTVT.

The CDR3 DNA reads TGTGCCAGCAGTCAGACTAGTGTCAGTTCGGATACGCAGTATTTT. This codes for CASSQTSVSSDTQYF. V and J are TRBV6-2 or TRBV6-3 and TRBJ2-3; possibly TRBD2 for D (6 bases). The CDR3 extends over 15 amino acids. CDR1 is MNHEY, CDR2 SVGEGT, per germline. Trimming took 5 bases from V and 6 from J, leaving 18 bases between them.

The chain recombines TRBV3-1 (or the pseudogene TRBV3-2) with TRBJ2-5; D gene uncertain. V was pared by 1 base and J by 5 bases, with 8 bases between. The CDR3 totals 13 residues. Germline lookup yields CDR1 LGHDT and CDR2 YNNKEL (reference sequence). CDR3 sequence (DNA): TGTGCCAGCAGCCAAGTGAACGAGGAGACCCAGTACTTC. It yields the protein CASSQVNEETQYF.

The genes are TRBV7-9 and TRBJ1-5; D may be TRBD1 (6 bases). V was pared by 4 bases and J by 7 bases, with 20 bases between. The CDR3 runs 16 residues. Germline assignment: CDR1 SEHNR and CDR2 FQNEAQ (reference sequence). CDR3 sequence reads: CASSYSGGGGGQPQHF. DNA for the CDR3: TGTGCCAGCAGCTACTCGGGGGGCGGGGGCGGGCAGCCCCAGCATTTT. The complete variable domain, with remaining parts taken from reference TRBV7-9 and TRBJ1-5, reads DTGVSQNPRHKITKRGQNVTFRCDPISEHNRLYWYRQTLGQGPEFLTYFQNEAQLEKSRLLSDRFSAERPKGSFSTLEIQRTEQGDSAMYLCASSYSGGGGGQPQHFGDGTRLSIL.

J is TRBJ1-2 and V is TRBV30; TRBD1 might be the D (5 bases). This CDR3 region has 13 residues. Per the germline V gene, CDR1 is GTSNPN and CDR2 is SVGIG (reference sequence). Trimming stripped 7 bases from V and 6 bases from J, with 18 bases between. The CDR3 bases are TGTGCCTACAACCTTTTAGGGGCGAATGGCTACACCTTC. Encoded protein: CAYNLLGANGYTF.

The J gene is TRBJ2-3, the V gene TRBV2; no firm D call. V was cut by 6 bases and J by 2 bases, with 3 bases left in between. CDR1 and CDR2 (germline): SNHLY, FYNNEI. There are 11 residues in the CDR3. The chain's CDR3 is CASSLTDTQYF. In DNA, the CDR3 is TGTGCCAGCAGCCTCACAGATACGCAGTATTTT. Using reference TRBV2 and TRBJ2-3 for the parts outside the CDR3, the full variable domain is EPEVTQTPSHQVTQMGQEVILRCVPISNHLYFYWYRQILGQKVEFLVSFYNNEISEKSEIFDDQFSVERPDGSNFTLKIRSTKLEDSAMYFCASSLTDTQYFGPGTRLTVL.

This rearrangement joins TRBV11-2 to TRBJ2-1, with a possible D match to TRBD2 (5 bases). The germline V and J ends were trimmed by 2 bases and 7 bases, with 12 bases remaining between them. CDR1 is SGHAT, CDR2 FQNNGV, per germline. This CDR3 is 14 amino acids long. CDR3: CASSLLSGVNEQFF. The CDR3 nucleotides read TGTGCCAGCAGCTTACTGTCCGGGGTGAATGAGCAGTTCTTC.